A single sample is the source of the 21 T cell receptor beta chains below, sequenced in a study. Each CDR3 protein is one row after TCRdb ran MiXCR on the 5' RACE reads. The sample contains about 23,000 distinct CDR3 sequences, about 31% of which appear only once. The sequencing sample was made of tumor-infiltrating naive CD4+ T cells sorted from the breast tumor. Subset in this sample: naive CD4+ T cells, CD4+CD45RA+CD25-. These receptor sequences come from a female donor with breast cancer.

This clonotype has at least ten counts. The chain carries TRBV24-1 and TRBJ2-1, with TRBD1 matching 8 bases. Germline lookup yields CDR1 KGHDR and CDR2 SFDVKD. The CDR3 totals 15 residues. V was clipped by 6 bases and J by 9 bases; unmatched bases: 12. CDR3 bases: TGTGCCACCAGTTCAGCAGGACAGGGTTTTTCTGAGCAGTTCTTC. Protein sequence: CATSSAGQGFSEQFF.

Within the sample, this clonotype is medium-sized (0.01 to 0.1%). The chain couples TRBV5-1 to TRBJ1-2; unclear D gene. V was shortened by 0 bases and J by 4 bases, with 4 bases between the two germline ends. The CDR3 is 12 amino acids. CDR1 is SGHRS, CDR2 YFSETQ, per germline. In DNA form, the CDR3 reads TGCGCCAGCAGCTTGGCGGGCTATGGCTACACCTTC. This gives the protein CASSLAGYGYTF.

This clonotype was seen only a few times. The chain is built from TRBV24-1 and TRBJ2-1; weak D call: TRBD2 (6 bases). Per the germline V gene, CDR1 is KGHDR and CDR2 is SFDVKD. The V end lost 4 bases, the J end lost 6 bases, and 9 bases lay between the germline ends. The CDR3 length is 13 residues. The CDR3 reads CATSEGDSNEQFF. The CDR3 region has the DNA TGTGCCACCAGTGAGGGGGACTCCAATGAGCAGTTCTTC.

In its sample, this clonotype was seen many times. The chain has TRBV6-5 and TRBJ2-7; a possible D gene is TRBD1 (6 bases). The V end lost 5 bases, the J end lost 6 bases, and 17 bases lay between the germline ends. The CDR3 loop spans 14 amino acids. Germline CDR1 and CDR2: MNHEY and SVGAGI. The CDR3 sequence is CASSPRGFEAEQYF. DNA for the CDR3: TGTGCCAGCAGTCCGAGGGGGTTTGAGGCCGAGCAGTACTTC.

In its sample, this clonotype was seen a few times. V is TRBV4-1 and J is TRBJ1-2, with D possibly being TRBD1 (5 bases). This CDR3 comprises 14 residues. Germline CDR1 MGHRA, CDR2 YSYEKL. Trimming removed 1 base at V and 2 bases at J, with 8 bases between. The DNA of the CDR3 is TGCGCCAGCAGCCAAGGACAGATGAACTATGGCTACACCTTC. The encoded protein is CASSQGQMNYGYTF.

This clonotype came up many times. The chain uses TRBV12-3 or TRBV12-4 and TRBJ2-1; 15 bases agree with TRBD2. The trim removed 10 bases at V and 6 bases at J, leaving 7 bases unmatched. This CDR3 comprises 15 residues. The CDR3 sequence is CANSGTSGRSNEQFF. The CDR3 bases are TGTGCCAACTCCGGGACTAGCGGGAGGTCCAATGAGCAGTTCTTC.

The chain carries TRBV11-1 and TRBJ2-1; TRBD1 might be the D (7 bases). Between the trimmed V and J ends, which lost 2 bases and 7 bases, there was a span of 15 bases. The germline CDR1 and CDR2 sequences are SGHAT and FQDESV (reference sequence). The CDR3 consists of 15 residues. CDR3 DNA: TGTGCCAGCAGCTTACAGGGGGGCGCAAGGAATGAGCAGTTCTTC. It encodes CASSLQGGARNEQFF.

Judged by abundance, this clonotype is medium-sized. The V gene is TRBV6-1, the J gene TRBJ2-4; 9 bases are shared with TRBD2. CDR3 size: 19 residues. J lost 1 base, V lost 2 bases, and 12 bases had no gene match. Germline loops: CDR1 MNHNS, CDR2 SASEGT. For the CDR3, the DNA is TGTGCCAGCAGTGAACCGGCTAGCGGGGCGGCCCGGGCCAAAAACATTCAGTACTTC. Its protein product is CASSEPASGAARAKNIQYF.

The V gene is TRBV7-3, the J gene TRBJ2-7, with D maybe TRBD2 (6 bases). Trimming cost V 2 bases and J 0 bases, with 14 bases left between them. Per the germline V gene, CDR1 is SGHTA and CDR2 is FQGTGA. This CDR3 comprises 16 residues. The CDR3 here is CASSLGGSRSSYEQYF. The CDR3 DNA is TGTGCCAGCAGCTTAGGAGGGAGCAGGAGCTCCTACGAGCAGTACTTC.

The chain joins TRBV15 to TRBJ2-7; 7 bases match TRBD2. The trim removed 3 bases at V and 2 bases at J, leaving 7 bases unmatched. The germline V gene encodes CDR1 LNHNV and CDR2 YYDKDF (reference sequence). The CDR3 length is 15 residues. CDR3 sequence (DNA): TGTGCCACCAGCAGGGAGCTAGCGGTAGCCTACGAGCAGTACTTC. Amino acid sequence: CATSRELAVAYEQYF.

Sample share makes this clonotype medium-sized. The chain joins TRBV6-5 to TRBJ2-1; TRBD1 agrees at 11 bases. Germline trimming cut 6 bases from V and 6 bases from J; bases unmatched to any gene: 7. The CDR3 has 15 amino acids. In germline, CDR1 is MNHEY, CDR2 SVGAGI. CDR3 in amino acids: CASSRGQGAINEQFF. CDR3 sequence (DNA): TGTGCCAGCAGCCGCGGACAGGGGGCCATCAATGAGCAGTTCTTC.

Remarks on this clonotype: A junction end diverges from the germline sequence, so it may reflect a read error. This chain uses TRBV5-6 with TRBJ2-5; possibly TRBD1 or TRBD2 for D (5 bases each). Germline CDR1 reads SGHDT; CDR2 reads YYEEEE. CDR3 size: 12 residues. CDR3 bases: TGCGCCAGCAGCTTGGGGGTAGAGACCCAGTACTTC. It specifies CASSLGVETQYF.

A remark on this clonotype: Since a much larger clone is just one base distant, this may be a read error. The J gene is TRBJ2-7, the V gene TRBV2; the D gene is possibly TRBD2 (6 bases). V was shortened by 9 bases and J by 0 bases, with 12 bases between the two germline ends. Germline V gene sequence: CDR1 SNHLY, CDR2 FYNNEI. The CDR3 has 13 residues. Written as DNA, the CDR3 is TGTGCCAGGGGTTGGACTAACTCCTACGAGCAGTACTTC. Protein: CARGWTNSYEQYF. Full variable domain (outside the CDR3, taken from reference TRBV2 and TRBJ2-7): EPEVTQTPSHQVTQMGQEVILRCVPISNHLYFYWYRQILGQKVEFLVSFYNNEISEKSEIFDDQFSVERPDGSNFTLKIRSTKLEDSAMYFCARGWTNSYEQYFGPGTRLTVT.

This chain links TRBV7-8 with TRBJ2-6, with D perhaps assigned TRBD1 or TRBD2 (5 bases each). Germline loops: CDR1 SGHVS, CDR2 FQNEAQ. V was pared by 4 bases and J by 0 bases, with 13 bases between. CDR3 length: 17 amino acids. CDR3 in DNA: TGTGCCAGCAGCTCCCGGGACGGCCACTCTGGGGCCAACGTCCTGACTTTC. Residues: CASSSRDGHSGANVLTF.

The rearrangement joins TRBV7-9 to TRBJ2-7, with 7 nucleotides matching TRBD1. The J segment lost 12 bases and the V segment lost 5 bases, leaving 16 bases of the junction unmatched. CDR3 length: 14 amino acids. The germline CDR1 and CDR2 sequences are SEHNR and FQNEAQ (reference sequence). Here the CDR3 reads CASSPPGQDLGRYF. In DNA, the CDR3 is TGTGCCAGCAGCCCTCCAGGACAGGATTTAGGTCGGTACTTC.

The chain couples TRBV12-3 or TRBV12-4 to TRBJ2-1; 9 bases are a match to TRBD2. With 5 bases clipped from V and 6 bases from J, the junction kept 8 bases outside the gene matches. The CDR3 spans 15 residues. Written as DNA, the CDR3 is TGTGCCAGCAGTCTTAGCGGGAGCGGGGGCAATGAGCAGTTCTTC. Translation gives CASSLSGSGGNEQFF.

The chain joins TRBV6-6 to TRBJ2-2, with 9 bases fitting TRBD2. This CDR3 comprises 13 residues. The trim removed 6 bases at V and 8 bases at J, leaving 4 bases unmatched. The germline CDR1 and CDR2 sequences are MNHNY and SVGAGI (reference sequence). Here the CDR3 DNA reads TGTGCCAGCAGAGGACTAGCGTCTGGGGAGCTGTTTTTT. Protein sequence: CASRGLASGELFF.

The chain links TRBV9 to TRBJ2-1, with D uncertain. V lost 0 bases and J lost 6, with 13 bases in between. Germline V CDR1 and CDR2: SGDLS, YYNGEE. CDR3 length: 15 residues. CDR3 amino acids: CASSVESAPANEQFF. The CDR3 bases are TGTGCCAGCAGCGTAGAAAGCGCCCCCGCCAATGAGCAGTTCTTC.

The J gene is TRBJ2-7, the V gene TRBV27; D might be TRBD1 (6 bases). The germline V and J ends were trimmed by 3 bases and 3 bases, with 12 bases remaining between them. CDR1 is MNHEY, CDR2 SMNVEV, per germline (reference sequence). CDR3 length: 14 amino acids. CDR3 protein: CASSFGTGRYEQYF. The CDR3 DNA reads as TGTGCCAGCAGTTTTGGTACAGGGCGCTACGAGCAGTACTTC.

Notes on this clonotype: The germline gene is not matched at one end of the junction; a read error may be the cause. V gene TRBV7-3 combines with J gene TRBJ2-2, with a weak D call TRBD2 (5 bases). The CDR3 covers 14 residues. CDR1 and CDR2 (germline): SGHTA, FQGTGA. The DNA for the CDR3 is TGTGCCAGCAGCTTAACTGGGAACACCGGGGAGCTGGTTTTT. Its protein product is CASSLTGNTGELVF. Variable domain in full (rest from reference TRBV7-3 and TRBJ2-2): GAGVSQTPSNKVTEKGKYVELRCDPISGHTALYWYRQSLGQGPEFLIYFQGTGAADDSGLPNDRFFAVRPEGSVSTLKIQRTERGDSAVYLCASSLTGNTGELVFGEGSRLTVL.

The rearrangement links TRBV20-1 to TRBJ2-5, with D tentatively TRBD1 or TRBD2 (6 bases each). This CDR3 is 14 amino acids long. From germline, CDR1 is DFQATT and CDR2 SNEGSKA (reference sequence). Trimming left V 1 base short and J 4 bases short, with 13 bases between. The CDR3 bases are TGCAGTGCTAGAGTGGGGGGCCCGCGAGAGACCCAGTACTTC. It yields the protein CSARVGGPRETQYF.